The 23 T cell receptor beta chains below all came from one sample that was sequenced in a study of CD8+ T cells in alopecia areata. Extracted RNA was reverse transcribed into cDNA, the sequencing template. TCRdb's copy holds only in-frame clones and misses some; the assay was immunoSEQ multiplex PCR. Of 200,000 to 250,000 clones detected, around 57% appear once; the ten largest clones hold roughly 1.4%. Specified treatment: oral pan-JAK inhibitor, 5-10 mg twice daily. Sequences were derived from CD4+ T cells sorted from blood, sampled at week 4, from a patient treated with tofacitinib. The receptors come from a human donor with alopecia areata.

This chain connects TRBV10-3 to TRBJ2-1; TRBD2 might be the D (6 bases). The CDR3 is 15 residues long. Germline assignment: CDR1 ENHRY and CDR2 SYGVKD. Between the trimmed V and J ends, which lost 4 bases and 9 bases, there was a span of 19 bases. The CDR3 protein is CAISGSRASATEQFF. The CDR3 bases are TGTGCCATCAGTGGATCCAGGGCTAGCGCGACTGAGCAGTTCTTC.

The rearrangement links TRBV11-3 to TRBJ2-1, with 8 bases lining up with TRBD2. After removal of 5 bases from V and 0 bases from J, the junction contained 3 bases not matched to a gene. CDR1 and CDR2 (germline): SGHNT, YENEEA. The CDR3 is 15 amino acids. This chain's CDR3 is CASSRSGSSYNEQFF. The DNA for the CDR3 is TGTGCCAGCAGCAGAAGCGGGAGCTCCTACAATGAGCAGTTCTTC.

The chain couples TRBV29-1 to TRBJ2-2; TRBD1 matches at 7 bases. The CDR3 runs to 15 residues. After removal of 5 bases from V and 1 base from J, the junction contained 7 bases not matched to a gene. CDR1 SQVTM and CDR2 ANQGSEA come from the germline V gene. The chain's CDR3 is CSVSTGTENTGELFF. The CDR3 DNA reads TGCAGCGTTTCTACCGGGACAGAGAACACCGGGGAGCTGTTTTTT.

The chain recombines TRBV4-2 with TRBJ2-4, with D possibly called TRBD1 or TRBD2 (6 bases each). This CDR3 is 16 amino acids long. Trimming stripped 0 bases from V and 2 bases from J, with 11 bases between. Germline CDR1 reads LGHNA; CDR2 reads YNFKEQ. CDR3 nucleotides: TGTGCCAGCAGCCAAGATAGGGGGGCCACCAAAAACATTCAGTACTTC. This codes for CASSQDRGATKNIQYF.

The chain couples TRBV30 to TRBJ1-1, with TRBD1 identical over 7 bases. With 3 bases clipped from V and 5 bases from J, the junction kept 9 bases outside the gene matches. CDR1 is GTSNPN and CDR2 is SVGIG in the germline V gene (reference sequence). This CDR3 comprises 14 residues. CDR3 residues: CAWSVDRVRTEAFF. CDR3 DNA: TGTGCCTGGAGCGTTGACAGGGTAAGGACTGAAGCTTTCTTT. Full variable domain (remainder filled in from reference TRBV30 and TRBJ1-1): SQTIHQWPATLVQPVGSPLSLECTVEGTSNPNLYWYRQAAGRGLQLLFYSVGIGQISSEVPQNLSASRPQDRQFILSSKKLLLSDSGFYLCAWSVDRVRTEAFFGQGTRLTVV.

This clone was seen only a few times. The chain couples TRBV29-1 to TRBJ1-5; TRBD1 aligns across 11 bases. The length of the CDR3 is 13 residues. Germline-derived CDR1 and CDR2 are SQVTM and ANQGSEA. Germline trimming cut 7 bases from V and 6 bases from J; bases unmatched to any gene: 5. The CDR3 is CSAGQGATQPQHF. CDR3 coding DNA: TGCAGCGCAGGACAGGGGGCGACTCAGCCCCAGCATTTT.

The rearrangement uses TRBV30 and TRBJ1-3; D remains unclear. Deletions cut 5 bases from V and 0 bases from J, with 11 bases between. Germline values: CDR1 GTSNPN, CDR2 SVGIG (reference sequence). There are 14 residues in the CDR3. The CDR3 nucleotides read TGTGCCTGGGAGGCGGGCCTCTCTGGAAACACCATATATTTT. It encodes CAWEAGLSGNTIYF.

The chain carries TRBV15 and TRBJ1-6; D gene uncertain. CDR3 length: 12 residues. With 3 bases removed from V and 7 bases from J, the gap between germline ends came to 4 bases. Germline CDR1 LNHNV, CDR2 YYDKDF (reference sequence). The CDR3 sequence: CATSSLNSPLHF. CDR3 DNA: TGTGCCACCAGCAGCCTCAATTCACCCCTCCACTTT.

The CDR3 region is CASSRLGGSPLHF. In nucleotides, the CDR3 is TGTGCCAGCAGCCGGTTGGGGGGGTCACCCCTCCACTTT. The rearrangement joins TRBV11-1 to TRBJ1-6; D may be TRBD1 (5 bases). Germline-derived CDR1 and CDR2 are SGHAT and FQDESV (reference sequence). The CDR3 runs to 13 residues. V lost 5 bases, J lost 10 bases, and 12 bases lay in between.

In this sample, this clone turned up once. The chain carries TRBV6-5 and TRBJ2-3; 8 bases align to TRBD2. The V gene's germline CDR1 is MNHEY and CDR2 SVGAGI. V was clipped by 4 bases and J by 6 bases; unmatched bases: 6. This CDR3 comprises 14 residues. The chain's CDR3 is CASSLRTSQDTQYF. Here the CDR3 DNA reads TGTGCCAGCAGTTTGAGGACTAGCCAGGATACGCAGTATTTT.

This clone occurred once. The chain has TRBV7-6 and TRBJ2-5, with D hard to call. V was cut by 5 bases and J by 2 bases, with 9 bases left in between. The CDR3 sequence is 13 residues long. Germline assignment: CDR1 SGHVS and CDR2 FNYEAQ. DNA for the CDR3: TGTGCCAGCAGCGCCAGGATACAAGAGACCCAGTACTTC. It specifies CASSARIQETQYF.

The chain couples TRBV30 to TRBJ1-3; 8 nucleotides line up with TRBD1. The V segment lost 4 bases and the J segment 7 bases; nucleotides outside the gene matches: 12. The CDR3 runs 15 residues. Germline V gene data show CDR1 as GTSNPN and CDR2 as SVGIG (reference sequence). In nucleotides, the CDR3 is TGTGCCTGGAATCGGCCCGGACAGGGAGGTAACACCATATATTTT. Encoded protein: CAWNRPGQGGNTIYF.

The rearrangement uses TRBV4-3 and TRBJ2-3; 8 nucleotides align to TRBD2. CDR3 length: 15 amino acids. Germline V gene sequence: CDR1 LGHNA, CDR2 YSLEER. V was clipped by 1 base and J by 4 bases; unmatched bases: 4. CDR3 amino acids: CASSQGGGQADTQYF. Here the CDR3 DNA reads TGCGCCAGCAGCCAAGGCGGGGGGCAGGCAGATACGCAGTATTTT.

This chain's CDR3 is CAWSVRWNTEAFF. CDR3 nucleotide sequence: TGTGCCTGGAGTGTACGGTGGAACACTGAAGCTTTCTTT. The rearrangement uses TRBV30 and TRBJ1-1; D call uncertain. V lost 0 bases and J 1 base, leaving 6 bases between the germline ends. The CDR3 loop spans 13 amino acids. CDR1 and CDR2 (germline): GTSNPN, SVGIG (reference sequence).

In its sample, this clone was seen a few times. V gene TRBV19 combines with J gene TRBJ1-6; D call uncertain. Germline values: CDR1 LNHDA, CDR2 SQIVND (reference sequence). This CDR3 is 16 amino acids long. The V gene lost 6 bases and the J gene lost 7 bases, with 19 bases spanning the gap. For the CDR3, the DNA is TGTGCCAGTAGCATCCTAGACACCATGGGCAATTCACCCCTCCACTTT. Amino acid sequence: CASSILDTMGNSPLHF.

The CDR3 nucleotides are TGTGCCAGCAGCCCCCTACAGGGGTCCTACGAGCAGTACTTC. This codes for CASSPLQGSYEQYF. The chain uses TRBV7-9 and TRBJ2-7; 7 bases are a match to TRBD1. Per the germline V gene, CDR1 is SEHNR and CDR2 is FQNEAQ (reference sequence). This CDR3 is built from 14 residues. Unmatched junction bases numbered 5, after V lost 5 bases and J lost 1 base.

This chain connects TRBV18 to TRBJ1-1; D is possibly TRBD1 (5 bases). The length of the CDR3 is 14 residues. Per germline, CDR1 KGHSH and CDR2 LQKENI. Trimming removed 6 bases from V and 0 bases from J, with 11 bases in between. The CDR3 here is CASSEGTVNTEAFF. The CDR3 coding sequence is TGTGCCAGCTCGGAAGGGACGGTGAACACTGAAGCTTTCTTT. Together with reference TRBV18 and TRBJ1-1, the CDR3 gives the full variable domain: NAGVMQNPRHLVRRRGQEARLRCSPMKGHSHVYWYRQLPEEGLKFMVYLQKENIIDESGMPKERFSAEFPKEGPSILRIQQVVRGDSAAYFCASSEGTVNTEAFFGQGTRLTVV.

The chain joins TRBV2 to TRBJ2-6, with unresolved D. V was shortened by 4 bases and J by 2 bases, with 9 bases between the two germline ends. The length of the CDR3 is 15 residues. The germline V gene has CDR1 SNHLY and CDR2 FYNNEI. The CDR3 DNA follows: TGTGCCAGCAGTGCACATCAGACTGGGGCCAACGTCCTGACTTTC. This gives the protein CASSAHQTGANVLTF.

The count of this clone is one. The chain recombines TRBV7-3 with TRBJ1-1, with no clear D. CDR3 length: 13 amino acids. Per the germline V gene, CDR1 is SGHTA and CDR2 is FQGTGA. The germline V and J ends were trimmed by 3 bases and 4 bases, with 9 bases remaining between them. In nucleotides, the CDR3 is TGTGCCAGCAGCTTCGACCCGGCCACTGAAGCTTTCTTT. This sequence encodes CASSFDPATEAFF.

This clone showed up just a few times. The CDR3 region has the DNA TGCAGCGTTGAAAAGGGGGCGACTGAAGCTTTCTTT. It specifies CSVEKGATEAFF. The chain recombines TRBV29-1 with TRBJ1-1, with 7 nucleotides matching TRBD1. Germline CDR1 is SQVTM and CDR2 is ANQGSEA. CDR3 length: 12 amino acids. The junction had 2 bases not matched to a gene; V was cut back by 2 bases and J by 5 bases.

This chain joins TRBV2 and TRBJ1-2; 8 bases align to TRBD1. V lost 3 bases and J lost 2; bases outside the gene matches: 5. Looked up from germline, CDR1 is SNHLY and CDR2 is FYNNEI. The CDR3 is 15 amino acids. CDR3 nucleotide sequence: TGTGCCAGCAGTGATGGACAGGGTCCAAACTATGGCTACACCTTC. Protein sequence: CASSDGQGPNYGYTF.

The rearrangement uses TRBV5-6 and TRBJ2-2; D unclear. Trimming took 2 bases from V and 4 from J, leaving 6 bases between them. Germline V gene data show CDR1 as SGHDT and CDR2 as YYEEEE. The CDR3 spans 13 residues. The CDR3 DNA sequence: TGTGCCAGCAGCTTAAGGGCCACCGGGGAGCTGTTTTTT. Translating gives CASSLRATGELFF.

The chain has TRBV2 and TRBJ2-4; TRBD2 aligns across 10 bases. There are 15 residues in the CDR3. V shed 6 bases and J 6 bases; nucleotides not matched to a gene: 8. Germline V gene sequence: CDR1 SNHLY, CDR2 FYNNEI. The CDR3 here is CASSQEASGGNIQYF. CDR3 nucleotide sequence: TGTGCCAGCAGCCAGGAGGCTAGCGGGGGAAACATTCAGTACTTC.